Below, 9 T cell receptor beta chains from the same sample are listed, as sequenced in a study of blood T cell repertoires in COVID-19. Produced via immunoSEQ multiplex PCR; TCRdb's table is partial and in-frame only. The table includes 130,000 to 150,000 clones, approximately 88% detected once. Sample: PBMCs or T cells enriched from blood (not recorded which). The receptors were sampled from a woman between 25 and 40 years old with acute COVID-19.

This rearrangement joins TRBV28 to TRBJ1-1, with D uncertain. Between the trimmed V and J ends, which lost 3 bases and 4 bases, there was a span of 6 bases. Germline lookup yields CDR1 MDHEN and CDR2 SYDVKM. This CDR3 comprises 12 residues. The CDR3 DNA is TGTGCCAGCAGTTTCCCAGGCACTGAAGCTTTCTTT. It codes for CASSFPGTEAFF.

The chain recombines TRBV7-9 with TRBJ1-1, with D possibly matching TRBD1 (6 bases). Germline V gene data show CDR1 as SEHNR and CDR2 as FQNEAQ (reference sequence). This CDR3 contains 12 residues. V was clipped by 3 bases and J by 8 bases, with 10 bases between them. CDR3 DNA sequence: TGTGCCAGCAGCTTCGGACAGCTGGAAGCTTTCTTT. This codes for CASSFGQLEAFF.

This chain uses TRBV10-3 with TRBJ2-5; TRBD1 matches at 7 bases. This CDR3 region has 12 residues. Unmatched junction bases numbered 2, after V lost 8 bases and J lost 2 bases. The germline V gene encodes CDR1 ENHRY and CDR2 SYGVKD. CDR3: CAIGRGQETQYF. In DNA, the CDR3 is TGTGCCATCGGCAGGGGGCAAGAGACCCAGTACTTC.

This clone has more than one count but fewer than ten. The chain couples TRBV7-3 to TRBJ1-2; TRBD1 matches at 9 bases. Germline trimming cut 5 bases from V and 6 bases from J; bases unmatched to any gene: 10. This CDR3 spans 15 amino acids. CDR1 and CDR2 (germline): SGHTA, FQGTGA. The DNA of the CDR3 is TGTGCCAGCAGCCCGTCCCCGGGACAGGGAGATGGCTACACCTTC. Protein product: CASSPSPGQGDGYTF.

J is TRBJ1-1 and V is TRBV2; D is ambiguous. Germline V gene sequence: CDR1 SNHLY, CDR2 FYNNEI. The CDR3 totals 10 residues. V lost 8 bases and J 8 bases, leaving 9 bases between the germline ends. This chain's CDR3 is CASRRVEAFF. DNA of the CDR3: TGTGCCAGCCGGAGGGTGGAAGCTTTCTTT.

J is TRBJ1-6 and V is TRBV28, with 8 bases fitting TRBD1. This CDR3 region has 19 residues. Per germline, CDR1 MDHEN and CDR2 SYDVKM. Trimming cost V 5 bases and J 0 bases; bases outside gene matches: 12. CDR3: CASSTPGQVVFSYNSPLHF. In DNA, the CDR3 is TGTGCCAGCAGTACCCCGGGACAGGTTGTCTTCTCCTATAATTCACCCCTCCACTTT.

The rearrangement links TRBV10-3 to TRBJ2-7, with D perhaps TRBD2 (5 bases). Germline-derived CDR1 and CDR2 are ENHRY and SYGVKD. Trimming shortened V by 5 bases and J by 7 bases, and 12 bases separated the two germline ends. The CDR3 loop spans 12 amino acids. CDR3 sequence reads: CAISRGSGEQYF. CDR3 coding DNA: TGTGCCATCAGTCGGGGTTCCGGAGAGCAGTACTTC.

Only a few counts were recorded for this clone. The chain couples TRBV18 to TRBJ1-3; D possibly corresponds to TRBD1 (6 bases). V shed 2 bases and J shed 1 base, with 15 bases lying between them. The CDR3 is 17 amino acids. From germline, CDR1 is KGHSH and CDR2 LQKENI. This CDR3 is CASSPNYRVLSGNTIYF. The CDR3 DNA sequence: TGTGCCAGCTCACCAAATTACAGGGTTCTGTCTGGAAACACCATATATTTT.

The CDR3 spells CASSWGVGRSYYEQYF. For the CDR3, the DNA is TGTGCCAGCAGCTGGGGAGTAGGTCGGTCCTACTACGAGCAGTACTTC. The genes are TRBV7-2 and TRBJ2-7, with D possibly TRBD2 on 5 matching bases. Germline CDR1 SGHTA, CDR2 FQGNSA. V lost 4 bases to trimming and J lost 3 bases, with 19 bases between them. CDR3 size: 16 residues.